The source of this T cell receptor (beta chain) is a study of cytomegalovirus exposure and HLA in healthy donors. Findings and limits, study-wide: The tendency of first-cohort TCR clusters to co-occur in the 120 validation repertoires was identified by a subsequent analysis.

For this clone: Its antigen is undetermined.

Sequencing was performed with immunoSEQ multiplex PCR; in TCRdb, only in-frame clones are kept and a portion is missing. The table has 90,000 to 100,000 clones, roughly 87% seen once. Losses at the gene ends were 2 bases for V and 8 bases for J; bases not matched to a gene: 8. The CDR3 is made up of 16 amino acids. Germline CDR1 reads SGHVS; CDR2 reads FQNEAQ. Material for sequencing was PBMCs. The V call is TRBV7-8, the J call TRBJ2-3; 12 positions agree with TRBD1. This clonotype was obtained from a woman aged 30 to 39 in good health and CMV-seronegative. The DNA for the CDR3 is TGTGCCAGCAGCTTAAGGGGACAGGGGGCTGAGGGTACGCAGTATTTT. Translated: CASSLRGQGAEGTQYF. The full variable domain, with the rest looked up from reference TRBV7-8 and TRBJ2-3, is GAGVSQSPRYKVAKRGQDVALRCDPISGHVSLFWYQQALGQGPEFLTYFQNEAQLDKSGLPSDRFFAERPEGSVSTLKIQRTQQEDSAVYLCASSLRGQGAEGTQYFGPGTRLTVL.